The text below deals with one TCR beta chain. Its target is not known. The method was immunoSEQ multiplex PCR; TCRdb's version includes in-frame clones alone and lacks a portion of them. The sample holds 400,000 to 600,000 clones, about 75% seen once. This sample is part of a study of shared clonotypes between healthy human individuals. General study results and limits: Clonotype sharing among donors likely depends on sequencing depth.

Trimming left V 4 bases short and J 1 base short, with 11 bases between. This CDR3 is built from 14 residues. Germline V gives CDR1 SGHDT, CDR2 YYEEEE. The gene calls are TRBV5-6 and TRBJ1-1; D is undetermined. The sequencing input was PBMCs. This receptor was obtained from a woman between 40 and 55 years old in good health. Some clones in this sample may be carry-over from other donors' samples. The CDR3 sequence: CASSMDSPNTEAFF. The CDR3 nucleotides are TGTGCCAGCAGCATGGACTCACCGAACACTGAAGCTTTCTTT.